This TCR beta chain was sequenced for a study of blood T cell repertoires in COVID-19. Only in-frame clones appear in the TCRdb table, and some are missing; sequencing was by immunoSEQ multiplex PCR. This table has about 130,000 clones, around 86% appearing once. Germline values: CDR1 LGHNT, CDR2 FRNRAP. This CDR3 spans 15 amino acids. V gave up 4 bases and J gave up 4 bases; unmatched junction bases: 4. V is TRBV12-5 and J is TRBJ2-5, with 12 bases fitting TRBD1. Sequenced input: peripheral blood. The sequence was collected from a man aged 55 to 70 with acute or convalescent COVID-19. CDR3 loop: CASGWGQGALETQYF. The CDR3 coding sequence is TGTGCTAGTGGTTGGGGACAGGGGGCCTTAGAGACCCAGTACTTC.